The rows below give T cell receptor beta chains drawn from one sample of a study of blood T cell repertoires in COVID-19. TCRdb keeps only in-frame clones here, not all; method: immunoSEQ multiplex PCR. Altogether about 300,000 clones are present, roughly 91% being singletons, with the ten largest covering roughly 4.8%. The sequenced material came from peripheral blood. The source of these receptors is a man in his forties with acute or convalescent COVID-19. CDR3s include the opening cysteine and the closing phenylalanine or tryptophan. Fields, in order: D gene, J gene, V gene, clone size, CDR3 DNA, CDR3 protein. A D gene is named only where the DNA matches it firmly. Rows may omit the clone size; those that give it use once, few, many or a size class.

>TRBD1|TRBJ2-7|TRBV3-1/TRBV3-2|-
TGTGCCAGCAGCCTGACCGGGACAGGGGGCCTCCACGAGCAGTACTTC
CASSLTGTGGLHEQYF
>-|TRBJ2-3|TRBV19|-
TGTGCCAGTAGCCCCCCATGGGAGTACAGCACAGATACGCAGTATTTT
CASSPPWEYSTDTQYF
>-|TRBJ2-6|TRBV6-4|-
TGTGCCAGCAGTGACACAGGCTACTCTGGGGCCAACGTCCTGACTTTC
CASSDTGYSGANVLTF
>TRBD2|TRBJ2-7|TRBV6-5|few
TGTGCCAGCGAGCATGAGCGGGGTCTCTCCTACGAGCAGTACTTC
CASEHERGLSYEQYF
>TRBD2|TRBJ2-1|TRBV4-2|-
TGTGCCAGCAGCCAAGAATGGCGGGGGTCCTACAATGAGCAGTTCTTC
CASSQEWRGSYNEQFF
>TRBD2|TRBJ2-7|TRBV7-8|-
TGTGCCAGCAGCTTACTAGCGGGGGGGGACGAGCAGTACTTC
CASSLLAGGDEQYF
>-|TRBJ2-3|TRBV6-1|-
TGTGCCAGCAGTGAAGTAGGGACACTAAAAACAGATACGCAGTATTTT
CASSEVGTLKTDTQYF
>-|TRBJ2-1|TRBV29-1|-
TGCAGCGTTGAGGTGGGGCTTTACAATGAGCAGTTCTTC
CSVEVGLYNEQFF
>TRBD2|TRBJ2-7|TRBV27|-
TGTGCCAGCAGTCCGGGACTAGCGGGGGGTGGAGCGGTCTACGAGCAGTACTTC
CASSPGLAGGGAVYEQYF
>-|TRBJ2-2|TRBV5-1|few
TGCGCCAGCAGCTTACAGGGTACAACCAACACCGGGGAGCTGTTTTTT
CASSLQGTTNTGELFF
>TRBD1|TRBJ1-2|TRBV10-3|-
TGTGCCATAGCAGGGGGCAACTATGGCTACACCTTC
CAIAGGNYGYTF
>-|TRBJ1-6|TRBV27|-
TGTGCCAGCAGTTTAGCCAACAGGGCGACCCTCCACTTT
CASSLANRATLHF
>TRBD1|TRBJ1-2|TRBV29-1|once
TGCAGCGTTGCCTGGGACAGGTTGGATGGCTACACCTTC
CSVAWDRLDGYTF
>-|TRBJ1-2|TRBV7-2|-
TGTGCCAGCAGCTTTTGGGAGAGAGGTGGCTACACCTTC
CASSFWERGGYTF
>-|TRBJ1-1|TRBV3-1/TRBV3-2|-
TGTGCCAGCAGCCAAGCTCCGGGGAACACTGAAGCTTTCTTT
CASSQAPGNTEAFF
>-|TRBJ1-4|TRBV6-5|-
TGTGCCAGCAGCCCGGACAATTGGAATGAAAAACTGTTTTTT
CASSPDNWNEKLFF
>-|TRBJ2-2|TRBV18|-
TGTGCCAGCTCAACCCGACAGGACGCGAACACCGGGGAGCTGTTTTTT
CASSTRQDANTGELFF
>-|TRBJ2-6|TRBV7-8|-
TGTGCCAGCAGAGGGCAGAGGGCGGGGGGGGCCAACGTCCTGACTTTC
CASRGQRAGGANVLTF
>TRBD2|TRBJ2-3|TRBV5-1|-
TGCGCCAGCACGACCCCTAGCGGGGGGCCAGATACGCAGTATTTT
CASTTPSGGPDTQYF
>-|TRBJ1-4|TRBV19|-
TGTGCCAGTAGTATAGAGGTACAGAATGAAAAACTGTTTTTT
CASSIEVQNEKLFF
>TRBD1|TRBJ1-5|TRBV5-8|-
TGTGCCAGCAGCTTGGACAGGGGGGATCAGCCCCAGCATTTT
CASSLDRGDQPQHF
>-|TRBJ2-4|TRBV5-4|-
TGTGCCAGCAGCTCGGTCGGGGACAAAAACATTCAGTACTTC
CASSSVGDKNIQYF
>TRBD1|TRBJ2-1|TRBV7-9|-
TGTGCCAGCAGCTTTACTAACAGGGGGGCTGTCTACAATGAGCAGTTCTTC
CASSFTNRGAVYNEQFF
>-|TRBJ1-5|TRBV3-1/TRBV3-2|-
TGTGCCAGCAGCCAGGGGTGGGACATCCATCAGCCCCAGCATTTT
CASSQGWDIHQPQHF
>TRBD1|TRBJ2-7|TRBV5-1|-
TGCGCCAGCAGCTCGGACAGGGGCTACTACGAGCAGTACTTC
CASSSDRGYYEQYF
>-|TRBJ1-1|TRBV14|-
TGTGCCAGCAGCCAAGATTCCGGGTACACTGAAGCTTTCTTT
CASSQDSGYTEAFF
>TRBD1|TRBJ2-3|TRBV7-8|-
TGTGCCAGCAGCAGCCCCCGGGACAGGGGCCCAGATACGCAGTATTTT
CASSSPRDRGPDTQYF
>-|TRBJ2-3|TRBV3-1/TRBV3-2|-
TGTGCCAGCAGCCGGACCCCCGTTCCGGGGGATACGCAGTATTTT
CASSRTPVPGDTQYF
>TRBD2|TRBJ2-1|TRBV24-1|-
TGTGCCACCAGTGACACTGGGGGGGGGACGCAATACAATGAGCAGTTCTTC
CATSDTGGGTQYNEQFF
>TRBD1|TRBJ2-1|TRBV11-1|-
TGTGCCAGCAGCTTAGGAGCGACAGGGGGCTATGAGCAGTTCTTC
CASSLGATGGYEQFF
>-|TRBJ1-1|TRBV5-1|-
TGCGCCAGCAGCTGGGAGATGAACACTGAAGCTTTCTTT
CASSWEMNTEAFF
>-|TRBJ1-2|TRBV21-1|-
TGTGCCAGCAGCTCCTGGGACAGGGATGGCTACACCTTC
CASSSWDRDGYTF
>-|TRBJ2-3|TRBV2|few
TGTGCCAGCAGTGAACAGTCCAAAGGGTCGGGGGGCGATACGCAGTATTTT
CASSEQSKGSGGDTQYF
>-|TRBJ2-4|TRBV2|-
TGTGCCAGCAGTGCGCACACAGAAAACATTCAGTACTTC
CASSAHTENIQYF
>-|TRBJ1-2|TRBV30|few
TGTGCCTGGAGAGAGACAGGAGGCTATGGCTACACCTTC
CAWRETGGYGYTF
>TRBD1|TRBJ2-7|TRBV2|-
TGTGCCAGCAGATGGACAGGGGGAAGCTCCTACGAGCAGTACTTC
CASRWTGGSSYEQYF
>-|TRBJ2-4|TRBV5-6|-
TGTGCCAGCGGGCGTGAAGACATTCAGTACTTC
CASGREDIQYF
>TRBD1|TRBJ2-2|TRBV7-8|-
TGTGCCAGCAGTCCGCCGGGACAGGGGGCATCCGGGGAGCTGTTTTTT
CASSPPGQGASGELFF
>-|TRBJ1-1|TRBV10-3|-
TGTGCCATCATGGTTGGGGGAGGATATGAAGCTTTCTTT
CAIMVGGGYEAFF
>-|TRBJ2-4|TRBV9|-
TGTGCCAGCAGCCAGGTACGGGGACACTTAGCCAAAAACATTCAGTACTTC
CASSQVRGHLAKNIQYF
>TRBD1|TRBJ1-2|TRBV3-1/TRBV3-2|-
TGTGCCAGCAGCCAACCTGGTCCAGGGGGCGCAGGGTATGGCTACACCTTC
CASSQPGPGGAGYGYTF
>-|TRBJ2-7|TRBV29-1|-
TGCAGCGTTGGAGGGGGACCTAGGGGAGCAGCCTACGAGCAGTACTTC
CSVGGGPRGAAYEQYF
>-|TRBJ1-4|TRBV28|few
TGTGCCAGCCTCCCGGGGGGAGATGAAAAACTGTTTTTT
CASLPGGDEKLFF
>TRBD1|TRBJ2-2|TRBV28|-
TGTGCCAGCAGTATAGGGGGCGCAGGAACCGGGGAGCTGTTTTTT
CASSIGGAGTGELFF
>TRBD1|TRBJ1-1|TRBV29-1|-
TGCTCCGACAGGGGGAACACTGAAGCTTTCTTT
CSDRGNTEAFF
>-|TRBJ2-1|TRBV29-1|-
TGCGGAGTAATGACAGTTACCCTTTACAATGAGCAGTTCTTC
CGVMTVTLYNEQFF
>-|TRBJ2-1|TRBV4-1|-
TGCGCCAGCAGCCAAGAGATCGGGGGTGAGCAGTTCTTC
CASSQEIGGEQFF
>TRBD2|TRBJ2-2|TRBV11-3|-
TGTGCCAGCAGCTTAGGGACTAGCGGGCTGACCGGGGAGCTGTTTTTT
CASSLGTSGLTGELFF
>TRBD2|TRBJ2-3|TRBV9|-
TGTGCCAGCAGCCCGGGACTAGCGGACCTCTCCGATACGCAGTATTTT
CASSPGLADLSDTQYF
>TRBD2|TRBJ2-7|TRBV15|-
TGTGCCACCAGCTCCTTAGCGGGGGAGTCCGAGCAGTACTTC
CATSSLAGESEQYF
>-|TRBJ1-2|TRBV7-2|once
TGTGCCAGCAGCTTATATCCCCGACAGCAGAGCTACACCTTC
CASSLYPRQQSYTF
>TRBD2|TRBJ2-1|TRBV18|once
TGTGCCAGCTCACCAGGGACTAGCGGCAATGAGCAGTTCTTC
CASSPGTSGNEQFF
>-|TRBJ1-1|TRBV3-1/TRBV3-2|once
TGTGCCAGCAGCCGAAAGGGGGACACTGAAGCTTTCTTT
CASSRKGDTEAFF